Below are 32 T cell receptor beta chains sequenced from a single sample in a study of blood T cell repertoires in COVID-19. Profiled with immunoSEQ multiplex PCR; TCRdb holds only in-frame clones, not every one. The sample holds about 74,000 clones, roughly 92% seen once. The specimen sequenced was peripheral blood. Source of these receptors: a man aged 45 to 65 with COVID-19, enrolled during active disease.

This clone has more than one count but fewer than ten. The rearrangement joins TRBV2 to TRBJ2-1, with no clear D. Germline CDR1 SNHLY, CDR2 FYNNEI. The CDR3 has 12 residues. V lost 3 bases and J 16 bases, leaving 16 bases between the germline ends. CDR3 sequence reads: CASSDPGSLLFF. CDR3 bases: TGTGCCAGCAGTGACCCTGGTAGTCTTCTATTCTTC.

V is TRBV7-2 and J is TRBJ2-1; 8 bases align to TRBD2. This CDR3 contains 16 residues. V dropped 4 bases and J dropped 10; count of bases not matched to a gene: 15. Per the germline V gene, CDR1 is SGHTA and CDR2 is FQGNSA. The CDR3 region has the DNA TGTGCCAGCAGCTCCGGGGGCAGCGGGAGTGTTACGGAGCAGTTCTTC. Translation: CASSSGGSGSVTEQFF. The whole variable domain, filled in from reference TRBV7-2 and TRBJ2-1, reads GAGVSQSPSNKVTEKGKDVELRCDPISGHTALYWYRQSLGQGLEFLIYFQGNSAPDKSGLPSDRFSAERTGGSVSTLTIQRTQQEDSAVYLCASSSGGSGSVTEQFFGPGTRLTVL.

The V gene is TRBV7-9, the J gene TRBJ1-3; perhaps TRBD1 as D (5 bases). There are 14 residues in the CDR3. Germline V gene data show CDR1 as SEHNR and CDR2 as FQNEAQ (reference sequence). The V end was cut by 6 bases, the J end by 8 bases, with 17 bases between. Written as DNA, the CDR3 is TGTGCCAGCAGGCTCGCTGTCAGGGCCTACACCATATATTTT. This sequence encodes CASRLAVRAYTIYF.

This chain connects TRBV14 to TRBJ2-7; D is uncertain. V was shortened by 1 base and J by 6 bases, with 7 bases between the two germline ends. This CDR3 has 12 amino acids. Germline CDR1 is SGHDN and CDR2 is FVKESK. The CDR3, as DNA: TGTGCCAGCAGCCAAGGAGTCGGCGAGCAGTACTTC. Protein product: CASSQGVGEQYF.

CDR3 protein: CASKDAGGATDTQYF. Here the CDR3 DNA reads TGTGCCAGCAAAGATGCGGGAGGAGCGACAGATACGCAGTATTTT. The genes are TRBV6-5 and TRBJ2-3; 8 bases line up with TRBD2. This CDR3 comprises 15 residues. Per the germline V gene, CDR1 is MNHEY and CDR2 is SVGAGI. J gave up 3 bases and V 7 bases, and 9 bases lay outside the gene matches.

The gene calls are TRBV5-1 and TRBJ2-2; 7 bases are a match to TRBD2. The J segment lost 5 bases and the V segment lost 3 bases, leaving 16 bases of the junction unmatched. The germline gives CDR1 SGHRS, CDR2 YFSETQ. The CDR3 is made up of 18 amino acids. The DNA for the CDR3 is TGCGCCAGCAGCTCCGACTTGAGCGGGACCCTATTTACCGGGGAGCTGTTTTTT. Amino acids: CASSSDLSGTLFTGELFF.

CDR3: CASSVGGRGGELFF. CDR3 DNA: TGTGCCAGCAGCGTAGGGGGGAGGGGCGGGGAGCTGTTTTTT. The gene calls are TRBV9 and TRBJ2-2, with TRBD2 matching 7 bases. CDR3 length: 14 amino acids. The V segment lost 0 bases and the J segment 7 bases; nucleotides outside the gene matches: 3. Germline V gene sequence: CDR1 SGDLS, CDR2 YYNGEE.

In DNA, the CDR3 is TGTGCCAGCAGCGGACCCGGGACTAGCGGCACAGATACGCAGTATTTT. The encoded protein is CASSGPGTSGTDTQYF. The rearrangement uses TRBV5-6 and TRBJ2-3, with 10 positions matching TRBD2. The CDR3 spans 16 residues. V trimming: 4 bases; J trimming: 1 base; junction bases outside the gene matches: 6. The germline gives CDR1 SGHDT, CDR2 YYEEEE.

The chain has TRBV3-1 (or the pseudogene TRBV3-2) and TRBJ2-6, with D tentatively TRBD2 (6 bases). This CDR3 contains 15 residues. Per germline, CDR1 LGHDT and CDR2 YNNKEL (reference sequence). Trimming removed 1 base at V and 10 bases at J, with 14 bases between. The CDR3 region has the DNA TGTGCCAGCAGCCAAGTCTCTCTAGCGACGAACGTCCTGACTTTC. Protein: CASSQVSLATNVLTF.

V and J are TRBV10-3 and TRBJ2-7; 9 nucleotides line up with TRBD1. Germline V gene sequence: CDR1 ENHRY, CDR2 SYGVKD. The CDR3 covers 15 residues. Germline trimming cut 6 bases from V and 5 bases from J; bases unmatched to any gene: 11. In DNA form, the CDR3 reads TGTGCCATCAGAAATACCGGGACAGGGCTCGACGAGCAGTACTTC. Encoded protein: CAIRNTGTGLDEQYF.

This chain connects TRBV10-3 to TRBJ2-5; TRBD2 is a possible D gene (6 bases). CDR1 is ENHRY and CDR2 is SYGVKD in the germline V gene. This CDR3 contains 14 residues. Deletions cut 0 bases from V and 5 bases from J, with 10 bases between. The CDR3: CAISESTGVETQYF. The CDR3 DNA reads as TGTGCCATCAGTGAGTCGACGGGGGTGGAGACCCAGTACTTC.

This sequence joins TRBV2 and TRBJ1-2; D ambiguous. CDR3 size: 14 residues. The V and J ends lost 2 bases and 0 bases respectively, with 7 bases between them. Germline V lookup: CDR1 SNHLY, CDR2 FYNNEI. CDR3 region: CASSENKANYGYTF. Written as DNA, the CDR3 is TGTGCCAGCAGTGAAAACAAAGCTAACTATGGCTACACCTTC.

The rearrangement uses TRBV5-6 and TRBJ1-6; 8 nucleotides align to TRBD1. Germline V gene lookup returns CDR1 SGHDT and CDR2 YYEEEE. The CDR3 is 19 residues long. V trimming: 5 bases; J trimming: 6 bases; junction bases outside the gene matches: 19. CDR3 residues: CASSSDRVGYRGGNSPLHF. The CDR3 DNA reads as TGTGCCAGCAGTTCGGACAGGGTCGGATATCGTGGGGGTAATTCACCCCTCCACTTT.

The chain has TRBV19 and TRBJ2-3; perhaps TRBD2 as D (6 bases). V gave up 3 bases and J gave up 3 bases, with 10 bases separating them. Germline CDR1 is LNHDA and CDR2 is SQIVND (reference sequence). The CDR3 runs to 14 residues. This CDR3 is CASSMETSTDTQYF. CDR3 coding DNA: TGTGCCAGTAGTATGGAGACTAGTACAGATACGCAGTATTTT.

V and J are TRBV6-1 and TRBJ1-2; 7 bases line up with TRBD1. Germline V lookup: CDR1 MNHNS, CDR2 SASEGT. The junction had 7 bases not matched to a gene; V was cut back by 2 bases and J by 4 bases. CDR3 length equals 15 residues. The CDR3 nucleotides are TGTGCCAGCAGTGAATCGGAGGGGGCCGTCTATGGCTACACCTTC. Amino acids: CASSESEGAVYGYTF.

The J gene is TRBJ2-1, the V gene TRBV18; a possible D gene is TRBD2 (6 bases). The germline CDR1 and CDR2 sequences are KGHSH and LQKENI. The CDR3 extends over 17 amino acids. The ends were cut back, 0 bases at V and 0 bases at J, with 12 bases in the middle. CDR3 in amino acids: CASSPPRGGSSYNEQFF. In nucleotides, the CDR3 is TGTGCCAGCTCACCACCGCGCGGAGGGAGCTCCTACAATGAGCAGTTCTTC. The variable domain in full, completed from reference TRBV18 and TRBJ2-1, reads NAGVMQNPRHLVRRRGQEARLRCSPMKGHSHVYWYRQLPEEGLKFMVYLQKENIIDESGMPKERFSAEFPKEGPSILRIQQVVRGDSAAYFCASSPPRGGSSYNEQFFGPGTRLTVL.

This clone was found once. The sample contains more than one DNA sequence encoding this CDR3. The V call is TRBV6-1, the J call TRBJ2-5; D might be TRBD2 (6 bases). V was shortened by 1 base and J by 2 bases, with 8 bases between the two germline ends. Germline V gene lookup returns CDR1 MNHNS and CDR2 SASEGT. CDR3 size: 14 residues. The CDR3 DNA sequence: TGTGCCAGCAGTGAAGGCGGGAATCAAGAGACCCAGTACTTC. Encoded protein: CASSEGGNQETQYF.

The gene calls are TRBV7-9 and TRBJ2-1; TRBD2 agrees at 8 bases. The CDR3 is made up of 13 amino acids. Germline-derived CDR1 and CDR2 are SEHNR and FQNEAQ (reference sequence). Trimming at V came to 3 bases and at J to 9 bases, leaving 4 bases not matched to a gene. For the CDR3, the DNA is TGTGCCAGCAGCTTCAGCGGGAGCACTGAGCAGTTCTTC. This gives the protein CASSFSGSTEQFF.

This chain joins TRBV7-9 and TRBJ1-4; possible D gene TRBD1, 6 bases. V lost 3 bases, J lost 8 bases, and 13 bases lay in between. Germline lookup yields CDR1 SEHNR and CDR2 FQNEAQ (reference sequence). There are 14 residues in the CDR3. CDR3 nucleotide sequence: TGTGCCAGCAGCTTTATAGGACAGCAGGAAAAACTGTTTTTT. It is translated as CASSFIGQQEKLFF.

This clone has a single count. This chain uses TRBV27 with TRBJ2-2, with D perhaps TRBD2 (6 bases). Germline V gives CDR1 MNHEY, CDR2 SMNVEV (reference sequence). The ends were cut back, 5 bases at V and 7 bases at J, with 20 bases in the middle. The CDR3 runs 16 residues. The CDR3 coding sequence is TGTGCCAGCAGTCCCAATGTGATCACCGGGGGCGGGGAGCTGTTTTTT. Protein product: CASSPNVITGGGELFF.

The table lists this clone with a count of one. V is TRBV7-2 and J is TRBJ2-3; D uncertain. Trimming cost V 5 bases and J 2 bases, with 14 bases left between them. The CDR3 is 15 amino acids. The germline gives CDR1 SGHTA, CDR2 FQGNSA. The CDR3 DNA is TGTGCCAGCAGCATACAGTTGTCCTTCACAGATACGCAGTATTTT. It encodes CASSIQLSFTDTQYF.

This chain uses TRBV4-1 with TRBJ2-7; TRBD2 might be the D (6 bases). Germline V gives CDR1 MGHRA, CDR2 YSYEKL. CDR3 length: 15 amino acids. Trimming pared 2 bases from V and 1 base from J, leaving 12 bases between. The CDR3 bases are TGCGCCAGCAGCCAATTTGTCGGGAGTTCCTACGAGCAGTACGTC. Residues: CASSQFVGSSYEQYV.

The V gene is TRBV28, the J gene TRBJ2-6; D call uncertain. With 7 bases removed from V and 1 base from J, the gap between germline ends came to 5 bases. Germline V CDR1 and CDR2: MDHEN, SYDVKM. There are 13 residues in the CDR3. CDR3 nucleotide sequence: TGTGCCAGCACAATTTCTGGGGCCAACGTCCTGACTTTC. Its translation: CASTISGANVLTF.

V and J are TRBV4-1 and TRBJ2-5; 7 bases are shared with TRBD1. Germline trimming cut 2 bases from V and 4 bases from J; bases unmatched to any gene: 10. The germline V gene encodes CDR1 MGHRA and CDR2 YSYEKL. CDR3 length: 16 residues. The CDR3 DNA follows: TGCGCCAGCAGCCAAAAATTAGGGGGCTTGGGAGAGACCCAGTACTTC. Protein product: CASSQKLGGLGETQYF.

The count of this clone is one. The J gene is TRBJ2-2, the V gene TRBV6-2 or TRBV6-3, with D possibly TRBD2 on 5 matching bases. The CDR3 contains 14 residues. V was shortened by 6 bases and J by 5 bases, with 13 bases between the two germline ends. In germline, CDR1 is MNHEY, CDR2 SVGEGT. The CDR3 nucleotides are TGTGCCAGCAGCTCCGGGATTGAGACCGGGGAGCTGTTTTTT. Its translation is CASSSGIETGELFF.

This clone was seen just once. This sequence joins TRBV11-3 and TRBJ2-7, with D perhaps TRBD2 (5 bases). Trimming took 3 bases from V and 0 from J, leaving 18 bases between them. Germline CDR1 reads SGHNT; CDR2 reads YENEEA. The CDR3 runs 17 residues. The DNA for the CDR3 is TGTGCCAGCAGCTTTGCCCGGGATTCATTGAGCTCCTACGAGCAGTACGTC. Its translation is CASSFARDSLSSYEQYV.

This rearrangement joins TRBV27 to TRBJ1-5; the match to TRBD1 covers 9 bases. This CDR3 has 13 amino acids. CDR1 and CDR2 (germline): MNHEY, SMNVEV (reference sequence). V shed 7 bases and J 6 bases; nucleotides not matched to a gene: 4. CDR3: CASKQGASQPQHF. The CDR3 region has the DNA TGTGCCAGCAAACAGGGGGCGAGTCAGCCCCAGCATTTT.

V and J are TRBV23-1 and TRBJ2-7; D is unclear. TRBV23-1 has ORF status, its function being uncertain. The CDR3 consists of 14 residues. The V end was cut by 2 bases, the J end by 2 bases, with 10 bases between. The CDR3: CASSQNFSTYEQYF. The CDR3 DNA reads as TGCGCCAGCAGTCAAAACTTTTCAACCTACGAGCAGTACTTC.

This chain joins TRBV6-5 and TRBJ1-1, with 7 bases identical to TRBD1. The CDR3 has 13 amino acids. Germline CDR1 and CDR2: MNHEY and SVGAGI. With V trimmed by 10 bases and J by 5 bases, 10 bases remained unmatched. CDR3 nucleotide sequence: TGTGCCATCAGCCAATACAGGGGAACTGAAGCTTTCTTT. Amino acid sequence: CAISQYRGTEAFF.

The chain combines TRBV20-1 with TRBJ1-5, with TRBD1 identical over 9 bases. CDR3 length: 14 amino acids. Unmatched junction bases numbered 7, after V lost 3 bases and J lost 7 bases. Per the germline V gene, CDR1 is DFQATT and CDR2 is SNEGSKA (reference sequence). The CDR3 region has the DNA TGCAGTGCTAGTAGCTTTGACAGGGGGCAGCCCCAGCATTTT. Protein sequence: CSASSFDRGQPQHF.

The chain employs TRBV4-1 and TRBJ2-7; TRBD2 might be the D (5 bases). The CDR3 covers 16 residues. Germline V gives CDR1 MGHRA, CDR2 YSYEKL. V gave up 0 bases and J gave up 1 base, with 13 bases separating them. The CDR3, as DNA: TGCGCCAGCAGCCAAGAACAGCGGACCAAATCCTACGAGCAGTACTTC. This sequence encodes CASSQEQRTKSYEQYF.

This sequence joins TRBV11-2 and TRBJ2-7; possible D gene TRBD2, 5 bases. The CDR3 runs 16 residues. The germline V gene encodes CDR1 SGHAT and CDR2 FQNNGV. Trimming took 7 bases from V and 2 from J, leaving 21 bases between them. CDR3 bases: TGTGCCAGCACCGACCTAGCCAAAAACGCCGCCTACGAGCAGTACTTC. Its translation: CASTDLAKNAAYEQYF.